This T cell receptor beta chain was documented in a study of cytomegalovirus exposure and HLA in healthy donors. Study-wide points: Reportedly, HLA-A and HLA-B alleles of most subjects were accurately predicted from TCR beta. The classifier reportedly diagnosed cytomegalovirus status with high specificity and sensitivity. The study assumed roughly uniform donor sequencing depth for presence/absence analyses.

PCR amplification relied on 60 Vbeta primers (plus 13 Jbeta primers). Libraries were prepared by immunoSEQ multiplex PCR; TCRdb keeps only in-frame clonotypes and omits some of them. The profile shows about 140,000 clones, under 70% of them singletons. This CDR3 has 15 amino acids. V gave up 0 bases and J gave up 1 base; unmatched junction bases: 2. The V gene's germline CDR1 is SGHVS and CDR2 FQNEAQ. A note on this clone: Its target is not known.

Sequencing input: PBMCs. The V call is TRBV7-8, the J call TRBJ2-7; 8 bases align to TRBD2. The sequence was obtained from a woman aged 60-70 years in good health and CMV-seronegative. As DNA, the CDR3 is TGTGCCAGCAGCTTAGCAGCTAGCGGGTCCTACGAGCAGTACTTC. Encoded protein: CASSLAASGSYEQYF.